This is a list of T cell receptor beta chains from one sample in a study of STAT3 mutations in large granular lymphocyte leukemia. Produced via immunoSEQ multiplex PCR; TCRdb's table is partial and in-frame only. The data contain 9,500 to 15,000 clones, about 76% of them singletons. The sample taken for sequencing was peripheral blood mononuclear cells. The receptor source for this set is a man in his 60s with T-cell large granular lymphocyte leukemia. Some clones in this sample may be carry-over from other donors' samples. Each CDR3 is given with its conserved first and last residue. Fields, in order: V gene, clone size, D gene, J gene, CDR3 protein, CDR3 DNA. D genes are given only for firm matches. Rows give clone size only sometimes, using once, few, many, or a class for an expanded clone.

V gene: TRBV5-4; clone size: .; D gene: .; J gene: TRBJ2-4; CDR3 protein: CASSRWGEVGKNIQYF; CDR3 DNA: TGTGCCAGCAGCCGGTGGGGGGAGGTGGGCAAAAACATTCAGTACTTC
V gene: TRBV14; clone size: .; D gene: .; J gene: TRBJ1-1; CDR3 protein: CASSQEGTRWTEAFF; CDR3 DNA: TGTGCCAGCAGCCAAGAAGGTACCAGATGGACTGAAGCTTTCTTT
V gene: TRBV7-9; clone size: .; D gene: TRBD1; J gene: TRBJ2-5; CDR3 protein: CASSLLGQRQETQYF; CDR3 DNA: TGTGCCAGCAGCTTATTGGGACAGCGGCAAGAGACCCAGTACTTC
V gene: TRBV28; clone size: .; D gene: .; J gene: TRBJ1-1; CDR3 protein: CASSYRGPAFF; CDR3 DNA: TGTGCCAGCAGTTACCGGGGTCCAGCTTTCTTT
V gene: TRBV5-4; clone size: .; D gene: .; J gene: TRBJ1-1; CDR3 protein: CASSSALGTEAFF; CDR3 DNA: TGTGCCAGCAGCTCCGCGTTAGGCACTGAAGCTTTCTTT
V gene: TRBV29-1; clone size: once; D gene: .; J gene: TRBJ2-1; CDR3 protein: CSGGRGSGYNEQFF; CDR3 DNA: TGCAGCGGTGGAAGGGGATCAGGGTACAATGAGCAGTTCTTC
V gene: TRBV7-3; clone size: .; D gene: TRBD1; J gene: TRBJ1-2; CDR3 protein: CASSFQGGGYTF; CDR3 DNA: TGTGCCAGCAGCTTTCAGGGGGGTGGCTACACCTTC
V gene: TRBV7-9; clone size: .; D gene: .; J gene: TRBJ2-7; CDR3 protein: CASSPIQPYSYEQYF; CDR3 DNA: TGTGCCAGCAGCCCAATACAGCCTTACTCCTACGAGCAGTACTTC
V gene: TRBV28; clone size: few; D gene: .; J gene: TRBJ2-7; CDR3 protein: CASRASDGQQGGEQYF; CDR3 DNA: TGTGCCAGCAGAGCCTCGGACGGCCAACAAGGCGGGGAGCAGTACTTC
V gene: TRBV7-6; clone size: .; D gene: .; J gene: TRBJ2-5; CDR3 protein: CASSFAETQYF; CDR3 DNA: TGTGCCAGCAGCTTCGCAGAGACCCAGTACTTC
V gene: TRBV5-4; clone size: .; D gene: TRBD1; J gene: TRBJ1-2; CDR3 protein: CASSFPQGAVSGYTF; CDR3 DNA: TGTGCCAGCAGCTTTCCCCAGGGGGCTGTGAGTGGCTACACCTTC
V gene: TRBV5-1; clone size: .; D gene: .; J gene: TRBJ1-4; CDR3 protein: CASSLGIVGEKLFF; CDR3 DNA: TGCGCCAGCAGCTTGGGGATTGTGGGTGAAAAACTGTTTTTT
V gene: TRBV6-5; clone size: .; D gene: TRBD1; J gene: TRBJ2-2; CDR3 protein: CASSYGQGDGGELFF; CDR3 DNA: TGTGCCAGCAGTTACGGACAGGGGGATGGCGGGGAGCTGTTTTTT
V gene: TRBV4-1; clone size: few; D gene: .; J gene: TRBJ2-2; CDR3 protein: CASSQLGTENTGELFF; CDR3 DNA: TGCGCCAGCAGCCAATTAGGGACGGAGAACACCGGGGAGCTGTTTTTT
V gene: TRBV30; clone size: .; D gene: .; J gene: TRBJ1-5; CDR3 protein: CAWSVRTGRGNQPQHF; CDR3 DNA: TGTGCCTGGAGTGTACGGACGGGACGGGGCAATCAGCCCCAGCATTTT
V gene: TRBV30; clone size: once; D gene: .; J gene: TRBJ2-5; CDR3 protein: CACSGSSQETQYF; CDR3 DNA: TGTGCCTGCAGTGGGAGCTCTCAAGAGACCCAGTACTTC
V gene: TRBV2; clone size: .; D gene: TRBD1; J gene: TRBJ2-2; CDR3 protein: CASSSGTGNTGELFF; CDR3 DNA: TGTGCCAGCAGTTCCGGGACAGGCAACACCGGGGAGCTGTTTTTT
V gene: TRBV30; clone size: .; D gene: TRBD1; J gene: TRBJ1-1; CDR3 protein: CAWSVQGETEAFF; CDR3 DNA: TGTGCCTGGAGTGTACAGGGGGAGACTGAAGCTTTCTTT
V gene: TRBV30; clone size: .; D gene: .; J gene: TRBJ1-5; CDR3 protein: CAWGSDYSNQPQHF; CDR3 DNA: TGTGCCTGGGGGTCGGATTATAGCAATCAGCCCCAGCATTTT
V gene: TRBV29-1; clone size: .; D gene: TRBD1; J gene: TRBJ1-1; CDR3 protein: CSVSGTGWLMNTEAFF; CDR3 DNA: TGCAGCGTTTCCGGGACAGGGTGGCTGATGAACACTGAAGCTTTCTTT
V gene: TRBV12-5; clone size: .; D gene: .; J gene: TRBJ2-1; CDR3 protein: CASGLIQAYNEQFF; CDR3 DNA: TGTGCTAGTGGTTTGATACAGGCCTACAATGAGCAGTTCTTC
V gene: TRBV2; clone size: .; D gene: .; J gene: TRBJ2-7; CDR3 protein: CASSEPSENYEQYF; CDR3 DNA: TGTGCCAGCAGTGAACCTAGCGAGAACTACGAGCAGTACTTC
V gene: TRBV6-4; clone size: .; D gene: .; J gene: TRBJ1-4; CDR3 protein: CASKKHPIIRATNEKLFF; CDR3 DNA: TGTGCCAGCAAAAAACATCCCATTATCCGCGCAACTAATGAAAAACTGTTTTTT
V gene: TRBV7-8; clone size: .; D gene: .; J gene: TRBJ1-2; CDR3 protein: CASSSDIRSYGYTF; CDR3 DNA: TGTGCCAGCAGCTCGGACATACGTTCCTATGGCTACACCTTC
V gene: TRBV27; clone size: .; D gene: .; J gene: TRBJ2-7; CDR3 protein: CASGDPFYEQYF; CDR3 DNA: TGTGCCAGCGGGGACCCTTTCTACGAGCAGTACTTC
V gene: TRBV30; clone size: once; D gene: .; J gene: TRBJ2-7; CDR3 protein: CAWSAGISQQYF; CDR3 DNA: TGTGCCTGGAGCGCCGGGATCTCCCAGCAGTACTTC
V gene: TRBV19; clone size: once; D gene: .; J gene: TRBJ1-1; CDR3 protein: CASSNLGNTEAFF; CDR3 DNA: TGTGCCAGTAGTAACCTCGGGAACACTGAAGCTTTCTTT
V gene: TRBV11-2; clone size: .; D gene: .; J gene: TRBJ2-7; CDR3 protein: CASSPTRVRYEQYF; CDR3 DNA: TGTGCCAGCAGCCCGACTAGGGTACGCTACGAGCAGTACTTC
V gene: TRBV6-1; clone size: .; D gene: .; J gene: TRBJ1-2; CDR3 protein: CASSEALRYGYTF; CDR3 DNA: TGTGCCAGCAGTGAAGCGCTTCGGTATGGCTACACCTTC
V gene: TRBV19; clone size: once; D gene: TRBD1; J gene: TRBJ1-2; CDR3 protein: CASRRDRNYGYTF; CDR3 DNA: TGTGCCAGTAGGAGGGACAGGAACTATGGCTACACCTTC
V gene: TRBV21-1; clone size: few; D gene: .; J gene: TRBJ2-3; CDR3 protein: CASRTNRGRTDTQYF; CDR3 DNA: TGTGCCAGCAGAACCAACAGGGGGCGAACAGATACGCAGTATTTT
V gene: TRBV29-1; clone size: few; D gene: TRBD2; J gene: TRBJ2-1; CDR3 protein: CSASGRGYNEQFF; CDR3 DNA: TGCAGCGCAAGCGGGAGAGGCTACAATGAGCAGTTCTTC
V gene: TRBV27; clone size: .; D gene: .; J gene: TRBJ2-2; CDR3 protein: CASSWGTSGELFF; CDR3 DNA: TGTGCCAGCAGTTGGGGGACGAGCGGGGAGCTGTTTTTT
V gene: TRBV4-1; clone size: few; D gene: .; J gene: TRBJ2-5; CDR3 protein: CASSPSSPKQTQYF; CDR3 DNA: TGCGCCAGCAGCCCCAGCTCTCCGAAACAGACCCAGTACTTC
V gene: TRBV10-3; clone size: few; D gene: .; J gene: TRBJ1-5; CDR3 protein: CAISESGRGQPQHF; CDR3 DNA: TGTGCCATCAGTGAGTCGGGTAGAGGTCAGCCCCAGCATTTT
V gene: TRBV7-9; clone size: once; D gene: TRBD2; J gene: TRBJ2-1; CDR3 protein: CASSLFGAGVWTRYNEQFF; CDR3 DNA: TGTGCCAGCAGCTTATTCGGGGCGGGTGTCTGGACTAGATACAATGAGCAGTTCTTC
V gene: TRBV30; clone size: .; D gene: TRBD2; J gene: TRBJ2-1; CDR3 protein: CAWTNPGLAGAIIF; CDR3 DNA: TGTGCCTGGACCAATCCGGGACTAGCGGGCGCAATAATCTTC
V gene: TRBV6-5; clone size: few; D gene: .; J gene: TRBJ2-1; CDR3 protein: CASSYESGYNEQFF; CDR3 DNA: TGTGCCAGCAGTTACGAGTCGGGGTACAATGAGCAGTTCTTC
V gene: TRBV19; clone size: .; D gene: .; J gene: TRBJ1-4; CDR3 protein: CASSSPTGSNEKLFF; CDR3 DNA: TGTGCCAGTAGTTCCCCGACAGGCTCGAATGAAAAACTGTTTTTT
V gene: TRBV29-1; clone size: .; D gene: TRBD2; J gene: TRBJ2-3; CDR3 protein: CSGLAGGLTDTQYF; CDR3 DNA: TGCAGCGGCCTAGCGGGAGGGTTGACAGATACGCAGTATTTT
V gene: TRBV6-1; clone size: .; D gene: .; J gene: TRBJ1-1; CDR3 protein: CASSDQSRRAFF; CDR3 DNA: TGTGCCAGCAGTGATCAGTCCAGACGAGCTTTCTTT
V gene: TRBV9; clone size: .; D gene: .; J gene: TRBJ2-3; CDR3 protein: CASSPGTLTDTQYF; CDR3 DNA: TGTGCCAGCAGCCCTGGGACTCTCACAGATACGCAGTATTTT
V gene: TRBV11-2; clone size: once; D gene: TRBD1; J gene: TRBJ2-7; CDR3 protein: CASSAPGQGYEQYF; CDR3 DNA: TGTGCCAGCAGCGCCCCGGGACAGGGGTACGAGCAGTACTTC
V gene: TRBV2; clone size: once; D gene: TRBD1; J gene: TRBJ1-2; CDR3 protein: CASSVLDRGEGYTF; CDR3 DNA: TGTGCCAGCAGCGTACTGGACAGGGGAGAGGGCTACACCTTC
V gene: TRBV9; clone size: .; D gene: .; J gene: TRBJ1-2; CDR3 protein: CASSVSGGNSLYGYTF; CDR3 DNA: TGTGCCAGCAGCGTATCGGGGGGAAATTCCCTATATGGCTACACCTTC